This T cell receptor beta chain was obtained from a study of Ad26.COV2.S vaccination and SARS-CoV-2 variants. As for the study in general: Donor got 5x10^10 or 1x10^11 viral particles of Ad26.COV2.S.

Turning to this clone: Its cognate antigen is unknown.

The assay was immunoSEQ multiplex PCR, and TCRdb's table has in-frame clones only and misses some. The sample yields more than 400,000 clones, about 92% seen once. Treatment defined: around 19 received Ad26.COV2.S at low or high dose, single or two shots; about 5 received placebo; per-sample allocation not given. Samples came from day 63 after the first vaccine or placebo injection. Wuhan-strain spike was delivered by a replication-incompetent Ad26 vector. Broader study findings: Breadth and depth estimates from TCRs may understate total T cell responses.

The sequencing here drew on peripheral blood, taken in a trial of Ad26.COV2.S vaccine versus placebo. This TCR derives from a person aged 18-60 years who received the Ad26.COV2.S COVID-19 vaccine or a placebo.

The CDR3 nucleotides read TGTGCCTCGAGCTCCTATAATTCACCCCTCCACTTT. This codes for CASSSYNSPLHF. The chain recombines TRBV7-2 with TRBJ1-6; D unresolved. V lost 11 bases, J lost 0 bases, and 5 bases lay in between. The CDR3 length is 12 residues. Germline V gene lookup returns CDR1 SGHTA and CDR2 FQGNSA.